The 23 T cell receptor beta chains below all came from one sample that was sequenced in a study of T-cell memory formation after mild COVID-19. TCRdb reprocessed the 5' RACE reads via MiXCR and lists one record per CDR3 protein. Among approximately 300,000 distinct CDR3 sequences listed, about 16% were seen once. Input material: PBMCs or a T cell subset sorted from them (not recorded which). These receptor sequences come from a man aged 18 to 35 who had mild COVID-19 (a few samples of this study predate the infection). Cell type and time point are not known.

This clonotype was observed a few times. The chain carries TRBV20-1 and TRBJ1-5, with TRBD1 identical over 9 bases. Germline lookup yields CDR1 DFQATT and CDR2 SNEGSKA (reference sequence). The CDR3 runs 14 residues. Trimming removed 5 bases from V and 5 bases from J; junction bases left unmatched: 7. CDR3 sequence reads: CSAGRTGEHQPQHF. In nucleotides, the CDR3 is TGCAGTGCTGGCAGGACAGGGGAGCATCAGCCCCAGCATTTT.

This clonotype has a count of ten or more. This sequence joins TRBV4-3 and TRBJ1-2; D is unresolved. The CDR3 totals 17 residues. Germline V gene data show CDR1 as LGHNA and CDR2 as YSLEER. Trimming stripped 4 bases from V and 4 bases from J, with 22 bases between. CDR3 residues: CASSPSRSPGVVYGYTF. The CDR3 nucleotides are TGCGCCAGCAGCCCTAGCAGGTCGCCTGGTGTGGTCTATGGCTACACCTTC.

This clonotype was observed many times. The chain couples TRBV15 to TRBJ2-2; 7 bases align to TRBD1. CDR3 size: 15 residues. V was clipped by 6 bases and J by 4 bases; unmatched bases: 8. Germline V gene data show CDR1 as LNHNV and CDR2 as YYDKDF (reference sequence). Here the CDR3 reads CATRIQGFPTGELFF. As DNA, the CDR3 is TGTGCCACCAGAATACAGGGGTTCCCCACCGGGGAGCTGTTTTTT.

The chain couples TRBV3-1 to TRBJ2-3; 8 bases are a match to TRBD2. The germline CDR1 and CDR2 sequences are LGHDT and YNNKEL (reference sequence). The J segment lost 0 bases and the V segment lost 3 bases, leaving 8 bases of the junction unmatched. The CDR3 runs 17 residues. CDR3: CASSHPVVAGSTDTQYF. CDR3 coding DNA: TGTGCCAGCAGCCACCCAGTGGTAGCGGGGAGCACAGATACGCAGTATTTT.

This clonotype occurred many times. The rearrangement uses TRBV15 and TRBJ1-2, with D tentatively TRBD1 (5 bases). V lost 3 bases and J lost 9, with 17 bases in between. Germline V gene sequence: CDR1 LNHNV, CDR2 YYDKDF (reference sequence). The CDR3 runs 14 residues. CDR3 region: CATSRSDSEGSYTF. As DNA, the CDR3 is TGTGCCACCAGCAGGTCAGATAGCGAGGGGAGCTACACCTTC.

The rearrangement links TRBV6-2 or TRBV6-3 to TRBJ2-1; 7 bases fit TRBD1. Per germline, CDR1 MNHEY and CDR2 SVGEGT. The length of the CDR3 is 16 residues. Unmatched junction bases numbered 7, after V lost 5 bases and J lost 0 bases. This chain's CDR3 is CASSPDREGSYNEQFF. In DNA, the CDR3 is TGTGCCAGCAGTCCCGACAGGGAAGGCTCCTACAATGAGCAGTTCTTC.

V gene TRBV18 combines with J gene TRBJ2-3; D is ambiguous. Germline-derived CDR1 and CDR2 are KGHSH and LQKENI. Trimming removed 4 bases from V and 0 bases from J, with 11 bases in between. The CDR3 is 15 residues long. CDR3 protein: CASSQMDGSTDTQYF. In nucleotides, the CDR3 is TGTGCCAGCTCACAAATGGACGGCAGCACAGATACGCAGTATTTT.

This clonotype has a handful of counts. The chain recombines TRBV7-9 with TRBJ2-3; D unclear. Trimming took off 5 bases at V and 3 bases at J, with 9 bases between the two ends. Germline loops: CDR1 SEHNR, CDR2 FQNEAQ (reference sequence). CDR3 length equals 13 residues. CDR3 protein: CASSPKTTDTQYF. The CDR3 region has the DNA TGTGCCAGCAGCCCCAAGACGACAGATACGCAGTATTTT.

This clonotype has a handful of counts. The chain is built from TRBV29-1 and TRBJ2-7; TRBD1 aligns across 9 bases. Trimming at V came to 4 bases and at J to 3 bases, leaving 7 bases not matched to a gene. This CDR3 has 14 residues. Germline lookup yields CDR1 SQVTM and CDR2 ANQGSEA. The CDR3 region has the DNA TGCAGCGTTGCCTCCCCGGGACAGGGCTACGAGCAGTACTTC. It specifies CSVASPGQGYEQYF.

The chain has TRBV5-1 and TRBJ1-1; D not resolved. V lost 6 bases to trimming and J lost 5 bases, with 8 bases between them. The CDR3 contains 11 residues. The germline V gene encodes CDR1 SGHRS and CDR2 YFSETQ. CDR3 loop: CASIGVTEAFF. The CDR3 DNA reads as TGCGCCAGCATTGGAGTAACTGAAGCTTTCTTT.

This sequence joins TRBV28 and TRBJ2-1; unclear D gene. CDR1 is MDHEN, CDR2 SYDVKM, per germline. This CDR3 comprises 13 residues. Trimming left V 6 bases short and J 7 bases short, with 13 bases between. CDR3 residues: CASRPSARNEQFF. The CDR3 nucleotides read TGTGCCAGCAGACCAAGTGCCCGAAATGAGCAGTTCTTC.

This clonotype was seen many times. The chain joins TRBV4-1 to TRBJ2-5; D is unclear. The CDR3 is 15 amino acids. CDR1 and CDR2 from the germline V gene are MGHRA and YSYEKL. Trimming cost V 6 bases and J 5 bases, with 19 bases left between them. The CDR3 bases are TGCGCCAGCAGTTTAATGGGCAGGACGGAGGAGACCCAGTACTTC. It translates to CASSLMGRTEETQYF.

The rearrangement uses TRBV18 and TRBJ2-5, with 8 bases fitting TRBD1. The germline gives CDR1 KGHSH, CDR2 LQKENI. This CDR3 spans 15 amino acids. J was trimmed by 5 bases and V by 3 bases; bases with no gene match: 8. The chain's CDR3 is CASSPQTGARETQYF. The CDR3 nucleotides read TGTGCCAGCTCACCGCAGACAGGGGCTCGGGAGACCCAGTACTTC.

V usage is TRBV4-1 and J usage is TRBJ2-5; 9 positions agree with TRBD2. In germline, CDR1 is MGHRA, CDR2 YSYEKL. J gave up 2 bases and V 0 bases, and 4 bases lay outside the gene matches. The CDR3 is 16 amino acids. CDR3 amino acids: CASSQEWAGGQETQYF. DNA of the CDR3: TGCGCCAGCAGCCAAGAGTGGGCGGGGGGGCAAGAGACCCAGTACTTC.

The V and J genes are TRBV5-1 and TRBJ2-3; no firm D call. The CDR3 runs to 14 residues. CDR1 and CDR2 from the germline V gene are SGHRS and YFSETQ. The germline V and J ends were trimmed by 0 bases and 3 bases, with 8 bases remaining between them. CDR3 in amino acids: CASSLASKTDTQYF. The CDR3 region has the DNA TGCGCCAGCAGCTTGGCTTCGAAGACAGATACGCAGTATTTT.

This clonotype was observed a few times. The chain uses TRBV6-5 and TRBJ2-1; 9 bases line up with TRBD1. V was pared by 6 bases and J by 9 bases, with 12 bases of the junction left unmatched. The germline V gene encodes CDR1 MNHEY and CDR2 SVGAGI. The CDR3 is 15 residues long. Here the CDR3 reads CASRPGQGPRSEQFF. CDR3 coding DNA: TGTGCCAGCAGGCCCGGACAGGGGCCGAGGAGTGAGCAGTTCTTC.

Ten or more counts support this clonotype. The genes are TRBV29-1 and TRBJ1-1; D possibly corresponds to TRBD1 (5 bases). This CDR3 region has 12 residues. V lost 5 bases, J lost 1 base, and 8 bases lay in between. Germline loops: CDR1 SQVTM, CDR2 ANQGSEA. CDR3 DNA sequence: TGCAGCGTTCACGGACAGAACACTGAAGCTTTCTTT. It is translated as CSVHGQNTEAFF.

The chain employs TRBV7-2 and TRBJ2-7, with D hard to call. With 2 bases removed from V and 6 bases from J, the gap between germline ends came to 8 bases. The CDR3 is made up of 12 amino acids. Germline CDR1 is SGHTA and CDR2 is FQGNSA. In DNA form, the CDR3 reads TGTGCCAGCAGCTTACCTTCACCCGAGCAGTACGTC. Translating gives CASSLPSPEQYV.

The chain couples TRBV2 to TRBJ1-2, with D uncertain. Trimming pared 7 bases from V and 5 bases from J, leaving 11 bases between. The CDR3 contains 12 residues. Germline CDR1 reads SNHLY; CDR2 reads FYNNEI. CDR3: CASKAVDYGYTF. The CDR3 nucleotides read TGTGCCAGCAAGGCAGTTGATTATGGCTACACCTTC.

V is TRBV5-1 and J is TRBJ1-2; TRBD1 agrees at 9 bases. This CDR3 is 15 amino acids long. With V trimmed by 4 bases and J by 1 base, 5 bases remained unmatched. Germline CDR1 is SGHRS and CDR2 is YFSETQ. CDR3 nucleotides: TGCGCCAGCAGCACCGGGACAGGGCTTAACTATGGCTACACCTTC. Amino acid sequence: CASSTGTGLNYGYTF.

This clonotype has more than one count but fewer than ten. The gene calls are TRBV20-1 and TRBJ2-3; the D gene is possibly TRBD1 (6 bases). From germline, CDR1 is DFQATT and CDR2 SNEGSKA (reference sequence). V was cut by 5 bases and J by 2 bases, with 17 bases left in between. The CDR3 loop spans 15 amino acids. The CDR3 region is CSAPTRQALTDTQYF. CDR3 nucleotide sequence: TGCAGTGCTCCTACTAGACAGGCACTCACAGATACGCAGTATTTT.

The chain joins TRBV7-2 to TRBJ2-7; 7 bases align to TRBD1. The trim removed 4 bases at V and 4 bases at J, leaving 7 bases unmatched. The CDR3 runs 14 residues. Germline V CDR1 and CDR2: SGHTA, FQGNSA. In nucleotides, the CDR3 is TGTGCCAGCAGCTGGGGAGCAGGGGGTTACGAGCAGTACTTC. Protein product: CASSWGAGGYEQYF.

The chain employs TRBV7-2 and TRBJ2-3; no reliable D call. Trimming shortened V by 2 bases and J by 0 bases, and 9 bases separated the two germline ends. The CDR3 is 15 amino acids. Germline assignment: CDR1 SGHTA and CDR2 FQGNSA. DNA for the CDR3: TGTGCCAGCAGCTTATGGGGTCCTAGCACAGATACGCAGTATTTT. Its protein product is CASSLWGPSTDTQYF.